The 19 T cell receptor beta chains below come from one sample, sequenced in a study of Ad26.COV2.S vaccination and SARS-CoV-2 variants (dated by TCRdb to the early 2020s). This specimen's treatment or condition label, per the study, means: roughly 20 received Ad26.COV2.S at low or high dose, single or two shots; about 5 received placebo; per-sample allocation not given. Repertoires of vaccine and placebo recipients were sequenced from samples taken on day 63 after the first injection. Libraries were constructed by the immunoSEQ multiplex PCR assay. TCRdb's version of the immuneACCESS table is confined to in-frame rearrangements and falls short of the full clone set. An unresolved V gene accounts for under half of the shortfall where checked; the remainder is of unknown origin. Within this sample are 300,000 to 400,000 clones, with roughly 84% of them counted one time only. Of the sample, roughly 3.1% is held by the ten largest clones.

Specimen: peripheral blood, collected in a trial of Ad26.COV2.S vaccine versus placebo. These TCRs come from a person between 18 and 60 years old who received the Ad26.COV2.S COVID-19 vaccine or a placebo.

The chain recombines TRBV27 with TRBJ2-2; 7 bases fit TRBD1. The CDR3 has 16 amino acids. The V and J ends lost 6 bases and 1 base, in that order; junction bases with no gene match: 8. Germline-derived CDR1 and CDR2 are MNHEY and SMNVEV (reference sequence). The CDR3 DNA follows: TGTGCCAGCAGCCTAGACAGGGCGAGGAACACCGGGGAGCTGTTTTTT. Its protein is CASSLDRARNTGELFF.

CDR3 residues: CASSGPSGGVRDTQYF. The CDR3 region has the DNA TGTGCCAGCAGCGGACCTAGCGGGGGAGTGAGAGATACGCAGTATTTT. The chain combines TRBV2 with TRBJ2-3, with 10 bases lining up with TRBD2. The length of the CDR3 is 16 residues. Germline CDR1 SNHLY, CDR2 FYNNEI. Trimming removed 6 bases from V and 5 bases from J; junction bases left unmatched: 11.

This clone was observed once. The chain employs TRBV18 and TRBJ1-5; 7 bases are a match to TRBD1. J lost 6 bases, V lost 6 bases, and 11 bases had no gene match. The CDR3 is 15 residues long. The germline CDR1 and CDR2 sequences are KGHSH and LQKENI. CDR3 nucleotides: TGTGCCAGCTCGCACCAGACAGGGCGCGGTCAGCCCCAGCATTTT. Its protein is CASSHQTGRGQPQHF.

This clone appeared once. In nucleotides, the CDR3 is TGTGCCAGCAGCCAAGGAGAGACGAACACCGGGGAGCTGTTTTTT. This gives the protein CASSQGETNTGELFF. This sequence joins TRBV6-5 and TRBJ2-2; D is unclear. This CDR3 has 15 amino acids. The germline V and J ends were trimmed by 6 bases and 0 bases, with 11 bases remaining between them. Looked up from germline, CDR1 is MNHEY and CDR2 is SVGAGI.

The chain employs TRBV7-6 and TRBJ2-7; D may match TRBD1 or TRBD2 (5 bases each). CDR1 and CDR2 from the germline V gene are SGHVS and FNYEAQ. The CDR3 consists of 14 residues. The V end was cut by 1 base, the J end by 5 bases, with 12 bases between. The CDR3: CASSLVVMGDEQYF. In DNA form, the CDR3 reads TGTGCCAGCAGCTTAGTAGTGATGGGGGACGAGCAGTACTTC.

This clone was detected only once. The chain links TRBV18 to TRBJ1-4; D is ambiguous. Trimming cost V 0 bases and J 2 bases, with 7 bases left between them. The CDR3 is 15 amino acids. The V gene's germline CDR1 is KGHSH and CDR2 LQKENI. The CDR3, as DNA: TGTGCCAGCTCACCACCGGTCCAGACTAATGAAAAACTGTTTTTT. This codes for CASSPPVQTNEKLFF.

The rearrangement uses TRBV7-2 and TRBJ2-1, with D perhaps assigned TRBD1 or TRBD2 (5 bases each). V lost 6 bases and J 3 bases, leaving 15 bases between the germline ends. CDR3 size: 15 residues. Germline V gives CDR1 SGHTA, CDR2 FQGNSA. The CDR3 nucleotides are TGTGCCAGCAGGGTGGGACCGGCGAGCTACAATGAGCAGTTCTTC. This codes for CASRVGPASYNEQFF.

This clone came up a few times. The CDR3 region is CASSPTRGMTSEKLFF. The CDR3 DNA is TGTGCCAGCAGCCCCACGCGGGGGATGACGAGTGAAAAACTGTTTTTT. The J gene is TRBJ1-4, the V gene TRBV5-4, with a weak D call TRBD1 (5 bases). This CDR3 contains 16 residues. The V end was cut by 4 bases, the J end by 7 bases, with 20 bases between. Germline V gene lookup returns CDR1 SGHNT and CDR2 YYREEE (reference sequence).

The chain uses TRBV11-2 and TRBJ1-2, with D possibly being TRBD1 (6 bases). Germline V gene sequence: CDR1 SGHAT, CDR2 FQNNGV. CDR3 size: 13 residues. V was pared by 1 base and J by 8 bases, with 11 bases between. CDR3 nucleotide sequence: TGTGCCAGCAGCTTAGGAGTCGGGGGCGGCTACACCTTC. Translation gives CASSLGVGGGYTF.

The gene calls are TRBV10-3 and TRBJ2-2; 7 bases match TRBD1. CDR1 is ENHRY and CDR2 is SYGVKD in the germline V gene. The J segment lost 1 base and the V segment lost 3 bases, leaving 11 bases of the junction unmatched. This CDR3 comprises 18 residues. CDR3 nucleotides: TGTGCCATCAGTGAAATACCCCCGGGGACAGTGAACACCGGGGAGCTGTTTTTT. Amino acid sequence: CAISEIPPGTVNTGELFF.

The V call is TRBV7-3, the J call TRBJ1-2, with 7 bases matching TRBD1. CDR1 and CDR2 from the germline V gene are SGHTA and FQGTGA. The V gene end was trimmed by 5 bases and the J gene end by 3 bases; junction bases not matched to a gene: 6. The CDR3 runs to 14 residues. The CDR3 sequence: CASSPRQGHYGYTF. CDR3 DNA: TGTGCCAGCAGCCCACGACAGGGTCACTATGGCTACACCTTC.

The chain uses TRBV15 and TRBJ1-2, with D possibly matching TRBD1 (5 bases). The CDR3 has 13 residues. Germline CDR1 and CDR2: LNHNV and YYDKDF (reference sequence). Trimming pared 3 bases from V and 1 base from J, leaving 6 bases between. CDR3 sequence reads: CATSRGDNYGYTF. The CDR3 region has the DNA TGTGCCACCAGCAGGGGGGATAACTATGGCTACACCTTC.

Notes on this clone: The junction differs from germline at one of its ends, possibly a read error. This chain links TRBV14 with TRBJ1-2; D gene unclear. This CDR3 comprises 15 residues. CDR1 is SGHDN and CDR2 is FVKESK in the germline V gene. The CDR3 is CASSQPGTKAYYAHF. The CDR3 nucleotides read TGTGCCAGCAGCCAACCAGGAACTAAGGCCTACTATGCTCACTTC.

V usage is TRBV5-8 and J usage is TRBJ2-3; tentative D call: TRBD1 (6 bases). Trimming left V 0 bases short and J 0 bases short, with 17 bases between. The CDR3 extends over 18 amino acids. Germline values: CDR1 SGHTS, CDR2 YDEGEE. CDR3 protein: CASSLAWFLGQSTDTQYF. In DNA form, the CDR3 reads TGTGCCAGCAGCTTGGCCTGGTTTTTAGGACAGAGCACAGATACGCAGTATTTT. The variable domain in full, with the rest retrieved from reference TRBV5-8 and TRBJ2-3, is EAGVTQSPTHLIKTRGQQATLRCSPISGHTSVYWYQQALGLGLQFLLWYDEGEERNRGNFPPRFSGRQFPNYSSELNVNALELEDSALYLCASSLAWFLGQSTDTQYFGPGTRLTVL.

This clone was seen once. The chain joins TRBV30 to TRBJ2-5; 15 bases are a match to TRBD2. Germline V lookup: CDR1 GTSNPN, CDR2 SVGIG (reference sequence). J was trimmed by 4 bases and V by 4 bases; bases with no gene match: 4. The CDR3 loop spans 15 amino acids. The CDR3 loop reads CAWTTGLAGGETQYF. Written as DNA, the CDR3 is TGTGCCTGGACCACGGGACTAGCGGGGGGAGAGACCCAGTACTTC.

CDR3 DNA: TGTGCCAGCAGCCTCCACAGGGGCCAAACCTATAATTCACCCCTCCACTTT. Translated, it gives CASSLHRGQTYNSPLHF. This rearrangement joins TRBV7-2 to TRBJ1-6, with 7 bases fitting TRBD1. The CDR3 consists of 17 residues. CDR1 is SGHTA and CDR2 is FQGNSA in the germline V gene. V shed 5 bases and J 2 bases; nucleotides not matched to a gene: 9.

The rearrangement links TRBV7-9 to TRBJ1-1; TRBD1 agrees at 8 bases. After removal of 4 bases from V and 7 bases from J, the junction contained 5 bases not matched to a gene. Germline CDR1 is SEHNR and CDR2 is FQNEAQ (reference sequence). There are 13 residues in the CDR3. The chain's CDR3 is CASSSTGQGEAFF. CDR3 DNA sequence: TGTGCCAGCAGCTCGACTGGACAGGGTGAAGCTTTCTTT.

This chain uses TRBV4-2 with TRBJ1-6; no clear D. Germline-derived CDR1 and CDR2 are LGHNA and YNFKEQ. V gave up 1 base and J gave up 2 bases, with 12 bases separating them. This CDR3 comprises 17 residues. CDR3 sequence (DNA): TGTGCCAGCAGCCAAGTGGGGAATCAAGCCTATAATTCACCCCTCCACTTT. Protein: CASSQVGNQAYNSPLHF.

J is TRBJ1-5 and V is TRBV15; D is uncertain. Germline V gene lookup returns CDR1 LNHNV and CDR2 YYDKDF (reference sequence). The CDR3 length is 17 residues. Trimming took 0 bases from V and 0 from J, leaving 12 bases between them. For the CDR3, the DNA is TGTGCCACCAGCAGAGATTCCAGAATAGGTAGCAATCAGCCCCAGCATTTT. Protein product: CATSRDSRIGSNQPQHF.